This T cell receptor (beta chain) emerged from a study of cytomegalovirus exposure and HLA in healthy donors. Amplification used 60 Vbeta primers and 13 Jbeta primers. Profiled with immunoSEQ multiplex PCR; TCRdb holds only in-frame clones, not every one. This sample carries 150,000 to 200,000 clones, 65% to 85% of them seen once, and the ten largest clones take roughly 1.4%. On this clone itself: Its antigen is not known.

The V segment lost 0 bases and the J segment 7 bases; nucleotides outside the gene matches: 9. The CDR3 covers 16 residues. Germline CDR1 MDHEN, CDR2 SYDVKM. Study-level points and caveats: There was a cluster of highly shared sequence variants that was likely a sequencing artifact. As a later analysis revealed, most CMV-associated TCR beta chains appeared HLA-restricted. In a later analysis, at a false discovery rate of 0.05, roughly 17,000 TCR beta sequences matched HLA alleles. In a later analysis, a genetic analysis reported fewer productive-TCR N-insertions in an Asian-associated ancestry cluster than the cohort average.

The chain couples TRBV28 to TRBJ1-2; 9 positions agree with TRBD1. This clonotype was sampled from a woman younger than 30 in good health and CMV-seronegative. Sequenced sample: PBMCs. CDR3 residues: CASSLWNRQGVAGYTF. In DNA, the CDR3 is TGTGCCAGCAGTTTATGGAACCGACAGGGGGTGGCTGGCTACACCTTC.